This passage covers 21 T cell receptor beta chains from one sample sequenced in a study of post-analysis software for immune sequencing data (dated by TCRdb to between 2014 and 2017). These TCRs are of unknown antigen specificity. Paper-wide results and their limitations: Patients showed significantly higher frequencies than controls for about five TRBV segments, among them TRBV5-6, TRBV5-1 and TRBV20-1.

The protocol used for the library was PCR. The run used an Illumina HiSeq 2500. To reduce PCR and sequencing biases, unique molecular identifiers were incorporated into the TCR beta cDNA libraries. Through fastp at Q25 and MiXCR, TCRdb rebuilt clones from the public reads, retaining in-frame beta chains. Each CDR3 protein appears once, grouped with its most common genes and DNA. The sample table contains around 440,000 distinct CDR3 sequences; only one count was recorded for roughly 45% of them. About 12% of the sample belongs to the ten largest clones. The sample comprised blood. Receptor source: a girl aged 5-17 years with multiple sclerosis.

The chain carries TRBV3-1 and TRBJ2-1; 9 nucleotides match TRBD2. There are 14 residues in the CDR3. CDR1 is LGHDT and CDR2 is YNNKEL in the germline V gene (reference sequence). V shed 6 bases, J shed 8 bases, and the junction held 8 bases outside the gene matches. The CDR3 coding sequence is TGTGCCAGCAGGTGGGCTAGCGGGGTGGATGAGCAGTTCTTC. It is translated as CASRWASGVDEQFF.

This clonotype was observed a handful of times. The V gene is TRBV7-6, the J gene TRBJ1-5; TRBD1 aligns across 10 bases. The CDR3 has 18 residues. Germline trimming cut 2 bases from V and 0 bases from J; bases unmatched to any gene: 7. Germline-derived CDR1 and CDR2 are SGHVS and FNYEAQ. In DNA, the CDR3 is TGTGCCAGCAGCTTACTGGGACAGGGGAGATATAGCAATCAGCCCCAGCATTTT. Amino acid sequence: CASSLLGQGRYSNQPQHF.

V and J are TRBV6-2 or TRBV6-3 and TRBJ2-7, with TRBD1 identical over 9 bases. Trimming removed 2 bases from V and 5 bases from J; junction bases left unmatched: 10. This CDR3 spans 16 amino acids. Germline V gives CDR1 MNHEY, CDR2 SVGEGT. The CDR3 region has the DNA TGTGCCAGCAGTTACGCTTGGGGGACAGGGAATGACGAGCAGTACTTC. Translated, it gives CASSYAWGTGNDEQYF.

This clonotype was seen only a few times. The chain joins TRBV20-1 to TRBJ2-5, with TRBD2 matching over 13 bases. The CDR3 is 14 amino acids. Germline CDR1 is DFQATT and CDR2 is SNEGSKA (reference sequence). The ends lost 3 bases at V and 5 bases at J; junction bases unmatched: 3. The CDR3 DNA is TGCAGTGCTAGTGGACTAGCGGGAGTGGAGACCCAGTACTTC. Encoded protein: CSASGLAGVETQYF.

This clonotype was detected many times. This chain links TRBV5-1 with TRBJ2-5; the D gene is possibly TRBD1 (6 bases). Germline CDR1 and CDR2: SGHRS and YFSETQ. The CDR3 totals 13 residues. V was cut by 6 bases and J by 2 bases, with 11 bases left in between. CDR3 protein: CASNPGDQETQYF. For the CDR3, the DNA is TGCGCCAGCAACCCAGGGGATCAAGAGACCCAGTACTTC.

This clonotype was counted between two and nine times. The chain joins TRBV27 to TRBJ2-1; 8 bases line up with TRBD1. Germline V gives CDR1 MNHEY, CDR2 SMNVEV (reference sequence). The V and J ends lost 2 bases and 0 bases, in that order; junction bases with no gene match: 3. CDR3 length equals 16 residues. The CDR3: CASSLMDRDSYNEQFF. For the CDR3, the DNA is TGTGCCAGCAGTTTAATGGACAGGGACTCCTACAATGAGCAGTTCTTC.

The CDR3, as DNA: TGTGCCAGCAGCCAAGAATACCTAGCGGGACTCGATGAGCAGTTCTTC. This encodes CASSQEYLAGLDEQFF. The chain recombines TRBV14 with TRBJ2-1; 9 bases align to TRBD2. Germline-derived CDR1 and CDR2 are SGHDN and FVKESK. The CDR3 totals 16 residues. V dropped 0 bases and J dropped 8; count of bases not matched to a gene: 8. Filled out from reference TRBV14 and TRBJ2-1, the complete variable domain reads EAGVTQFPSHSVIEKGQTVTLRCDPISGHDNLYWYRRVMGKEIKFLLHFVKESKQDESGMPNNRFLAERTGGTYSTLKVQPAELEDSGVYFCASSQEYLAGLDEQFFGPGTRLTVL.

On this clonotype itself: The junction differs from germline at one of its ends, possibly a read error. CDR3 residues: CAGPREKRFF. The CDR3 DNA reads TGTGCCGGCCCGCGGGAAAAACGGTTTTTT. This chain uses TRBV6-2 or TRBV6-3 with TRBJ1-4; D is undetermined. Per germline, CDR1 MNHEY and CDR2 SVGEGT. CDR3 length equals 10 residues.

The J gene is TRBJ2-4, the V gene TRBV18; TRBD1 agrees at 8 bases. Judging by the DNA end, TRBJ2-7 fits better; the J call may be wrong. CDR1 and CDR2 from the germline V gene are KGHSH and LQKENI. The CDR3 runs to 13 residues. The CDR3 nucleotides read TGTGCCAGCTCACCGACAGGGGTGATCGAGCAGTACTTC. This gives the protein CASSPTGVIEQYF.

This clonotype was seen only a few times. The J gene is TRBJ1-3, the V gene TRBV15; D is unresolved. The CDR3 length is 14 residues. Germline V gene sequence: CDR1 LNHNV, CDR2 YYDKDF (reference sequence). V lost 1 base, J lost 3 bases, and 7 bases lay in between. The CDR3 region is CATSRVRHGNTIYF. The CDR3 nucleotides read TGTGCCACCAGCAGAGTCCGACATGGAAACACCATATATTTT.

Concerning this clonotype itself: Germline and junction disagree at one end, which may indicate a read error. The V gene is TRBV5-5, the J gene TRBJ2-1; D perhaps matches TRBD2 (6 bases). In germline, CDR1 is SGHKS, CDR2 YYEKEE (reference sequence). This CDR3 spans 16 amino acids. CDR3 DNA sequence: TGTGCCAGCAGCCGGGACTCCTTAACTCCCTACAATGAGCAGTTCTTT. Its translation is CASSRDSLTPYNEQFF.

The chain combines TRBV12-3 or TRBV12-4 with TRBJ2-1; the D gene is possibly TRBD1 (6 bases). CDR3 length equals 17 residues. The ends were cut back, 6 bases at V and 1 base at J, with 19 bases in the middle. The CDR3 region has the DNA TGTGCCAGCAGATCGAACAGGGAACTACCTTCCTACAATGAGCAGTTCTTC. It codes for CASRSNRELPSYNEQFF.

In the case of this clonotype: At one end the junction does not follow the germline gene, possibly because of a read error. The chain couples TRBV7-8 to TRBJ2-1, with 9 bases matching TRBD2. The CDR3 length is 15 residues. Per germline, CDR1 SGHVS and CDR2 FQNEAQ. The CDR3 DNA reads TGTGCCAGCAGCTTAGCGGGGACTAGCTACGATGAGCAGTTCTTC. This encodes CASSLAGTSYDEQFF.

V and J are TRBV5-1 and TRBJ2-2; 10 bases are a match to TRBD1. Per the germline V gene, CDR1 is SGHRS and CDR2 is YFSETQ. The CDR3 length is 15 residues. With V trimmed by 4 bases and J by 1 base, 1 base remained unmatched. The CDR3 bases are TGCGCCAGCAGCCGGGACAGGGGGAACACCGGGGAGCTGTTTTTT. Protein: CASSRDRGNTGELFF.

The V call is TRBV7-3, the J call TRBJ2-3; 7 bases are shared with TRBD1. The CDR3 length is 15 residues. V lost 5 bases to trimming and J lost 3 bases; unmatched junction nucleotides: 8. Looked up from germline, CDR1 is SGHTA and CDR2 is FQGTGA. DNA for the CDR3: TGTGCCAGCAGCCCAGGGACAGTCCGAACAGATACGCAGTATTTT. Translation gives CASSPGTVRTDTQYF. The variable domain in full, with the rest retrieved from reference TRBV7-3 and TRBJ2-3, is GAGVSQTPSNKVTEKGKYVELRCDPISGHTALYWYRQSLGQGPEFLIYFQGTGAADDSGLPNDRFFAVRPEGSVSTLKIQRTERGDSAVYLCASSPGTVRTDTQYFGPGTRLTVL.

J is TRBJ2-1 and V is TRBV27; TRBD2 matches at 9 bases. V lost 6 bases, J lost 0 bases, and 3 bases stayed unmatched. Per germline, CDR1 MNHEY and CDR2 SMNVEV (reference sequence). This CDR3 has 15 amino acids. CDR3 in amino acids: CASRPGLASYNEQFF. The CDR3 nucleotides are TGTGCCAGCAGACCGGGACTAGCCTCCTACAATGAGCAGTTCTTC.

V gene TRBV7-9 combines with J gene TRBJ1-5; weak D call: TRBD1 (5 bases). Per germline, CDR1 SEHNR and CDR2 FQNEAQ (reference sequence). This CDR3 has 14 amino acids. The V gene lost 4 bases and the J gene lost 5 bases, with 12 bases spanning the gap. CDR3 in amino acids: CASSSRGRDQPQHF. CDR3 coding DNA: TGTGCCAGCAGCTCAAGAGGCAGGGATCAGCCCCAGCATTTT. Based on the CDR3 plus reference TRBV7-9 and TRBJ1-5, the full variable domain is DTGVSQNPRHKITKRGQNVTFRCDPISEHNRLYWYRQTLGQGPEFLTYFQNEAQLEKSRLLSDRFSAERPKGSFSTLEIQRTEQGDSAMYLCASSSRGRDQPQHFGDGTRLSIL.

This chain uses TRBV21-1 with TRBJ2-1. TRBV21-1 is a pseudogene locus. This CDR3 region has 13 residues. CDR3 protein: CASNNDPKNEQFF. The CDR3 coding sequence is TGTGCCAGCAACAACGACCCCAAGAATGAGCAGTTCTTC.

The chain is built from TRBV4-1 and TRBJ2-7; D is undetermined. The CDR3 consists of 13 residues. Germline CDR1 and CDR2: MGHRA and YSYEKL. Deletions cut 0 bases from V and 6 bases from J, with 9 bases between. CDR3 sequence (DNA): TGCGCCAGCAGCCAAGAGGGCCCGCTCGAGCAGTACTTC. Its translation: CASSQEGPLEQYF.

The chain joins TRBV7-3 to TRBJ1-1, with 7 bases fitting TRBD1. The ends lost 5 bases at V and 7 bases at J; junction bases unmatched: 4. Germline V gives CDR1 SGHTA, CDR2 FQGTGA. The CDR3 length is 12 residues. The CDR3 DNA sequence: TGTGCCAGCAGCCTAAGGACAGGTGAAGCTTTCTTT. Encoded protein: CASSLRTGEAFF. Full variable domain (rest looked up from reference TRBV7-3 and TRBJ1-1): GAGVSQTPSNKVTEKGKYVELRCDPISGHTALYWYRQSLGQGPEFLIYFQGTGAADDSGLPNDRFFAVRPEGSVSTLKIQRTERGDSAVYLCASSLRTGEAFFGQGTRLTVV.

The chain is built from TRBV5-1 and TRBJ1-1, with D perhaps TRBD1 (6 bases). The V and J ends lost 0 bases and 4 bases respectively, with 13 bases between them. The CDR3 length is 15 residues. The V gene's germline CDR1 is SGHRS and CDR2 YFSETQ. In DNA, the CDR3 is TGCGCCAGCAGCTTGGCATTGAGGGGGAGCACTGAAGCTTTCTTT. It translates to CASSLALRGSTEAFF.